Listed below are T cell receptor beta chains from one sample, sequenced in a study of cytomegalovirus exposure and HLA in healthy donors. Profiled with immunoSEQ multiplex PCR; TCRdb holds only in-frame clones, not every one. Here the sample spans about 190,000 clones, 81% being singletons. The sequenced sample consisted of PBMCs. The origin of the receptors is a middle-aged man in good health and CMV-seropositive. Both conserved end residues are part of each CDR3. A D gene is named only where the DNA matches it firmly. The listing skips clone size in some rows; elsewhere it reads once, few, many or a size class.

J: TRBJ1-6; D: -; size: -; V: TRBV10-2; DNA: TGCGCCAGCAGTGGGACAGAAATTTCACCCCTCCACTTT; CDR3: CASSGTEISPLHF
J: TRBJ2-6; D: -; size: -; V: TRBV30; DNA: TGTGCCTGGAGTGTATCGGGTTCTGGGGCCAACGTCCTGACTTTC; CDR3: CAWSVSGSGANVLTF
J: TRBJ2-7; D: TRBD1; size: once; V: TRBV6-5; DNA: TGTGCCAGCAGTAAACAGGGGGCCGCCTACGAGCAGTACTTC; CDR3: CASSKQGAAYEQYF
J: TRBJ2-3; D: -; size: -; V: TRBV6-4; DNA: TGTGCCAGCAGAGGGGGAGTCACAGATACGCAGTATTTT; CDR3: CASRGGVTDTQYF
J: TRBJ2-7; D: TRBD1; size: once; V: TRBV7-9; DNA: TGTGCCAGCAGCATCAAGGACAGGGCAACCTACGAGCAGTACTTC; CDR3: CASSIKDRATYEQYF
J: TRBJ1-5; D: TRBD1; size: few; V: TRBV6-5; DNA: TGTGCCAGCAGTTACGGACAGGAGTATAGCAATCAGCCCCAGCATTTT; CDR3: CASSYGQEYSNQPQHF
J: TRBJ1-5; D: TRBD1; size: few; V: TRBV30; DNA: TGTGCCTGGAGTGCCGACAGGGCCGGGACCCAGCATTTT; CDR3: CAWSADRAGTQHF
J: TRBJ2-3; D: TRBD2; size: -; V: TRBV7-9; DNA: TGTGCCAGCAGCCCATCGGGGCGGGGGACCACAGATACGCAGTATTTT; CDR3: CASSPSGRGTTDTQYF
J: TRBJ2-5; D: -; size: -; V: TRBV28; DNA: TGTGCCAGCAGCTCTAAGCACAATAGCTGGGAGACCCAGTACTTC; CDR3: CASSSKHNSWETQYF
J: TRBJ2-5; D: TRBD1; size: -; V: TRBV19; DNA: TGTGCCAGCTGGGACAGATTCCAAGAGACCCAGTACTTC; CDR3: CASWDRFQETQYF
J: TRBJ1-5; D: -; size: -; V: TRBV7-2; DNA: TGTGCCAGCAGCTTAGATCCAGGCAATCAGCCCCAGCATTTT; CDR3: CASSLDPGNQPQHF
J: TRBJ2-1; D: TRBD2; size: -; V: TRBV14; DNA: TGTGCCAGCAGCCCTTGGAGCGGGAGTTTCAGCTCCTACAATGAGCAGTTCTTC; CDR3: CASSPWSGSFSSYNEQFF
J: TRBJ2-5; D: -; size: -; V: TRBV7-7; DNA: TGTGCCAGCAGCTTTACGGGAAAAGAGACCCAGTACTTC; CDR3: CASSFTGKETQYF
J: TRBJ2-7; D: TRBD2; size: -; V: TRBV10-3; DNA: TGTGCCATCAGTGATCAGAGGACTAGCGTTTCCTACGAGCAGTACTTC; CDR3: CAISDQRTSVSYEQYF
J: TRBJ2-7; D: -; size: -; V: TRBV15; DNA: TGTGCCACCAGCAGGGACATCGGGTACGAGCAGTACTTC; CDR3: CATSRDIGYEQYF
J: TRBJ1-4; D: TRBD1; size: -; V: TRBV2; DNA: TGTGCCAGCAGTCAAACAGGGGAAGTTGAAAAACTGTTTTTT; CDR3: CASSQTGEVEKLFF
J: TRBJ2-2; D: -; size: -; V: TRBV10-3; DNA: TGTGCCATCAGTGGACAGATCGCGAACACCGGGGAGCTGTTTTTT; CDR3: CAISGQIANTGELFF
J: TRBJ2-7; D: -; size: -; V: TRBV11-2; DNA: TGTGCCAGCAGCCTTGACTTGGGTTGGGACGAGCAGTACTTC; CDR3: CASSLDLGWDEQYF
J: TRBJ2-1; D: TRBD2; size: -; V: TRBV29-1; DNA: TGCAGCGTAGGAAGAACTAGCGGGAGGGCCAATGAGCAGTTCTTC; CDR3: CSVGRTSGRANEQFF
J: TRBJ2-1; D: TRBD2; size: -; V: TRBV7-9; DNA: TGTGCCACCTTCGCAGGGGCCATACTAGCGGGAGGTTACAATGAGCAGTTCTTC; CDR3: CATFAGAILAGGYNEQFF
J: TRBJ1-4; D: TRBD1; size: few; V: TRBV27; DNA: TGTGCCAGCAGTCTCGGACAGGGGCCAATGCGAAAACTGTTTTTT; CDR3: CASSLGQGPMRKLFF
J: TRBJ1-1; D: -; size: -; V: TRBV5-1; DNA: TGCGCCAGCAGCGACGGGGGAGGGTTATTAAGCACTGAAGCTTTCTTT; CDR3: CASSDGGGLLSTEAFF
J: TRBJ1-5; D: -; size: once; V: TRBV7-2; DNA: TGTGCCAGCAGCCTTCAGGTGGATAGCAATCAGCCCCAGCATTTT; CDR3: CASSLQVDSNQPQHF
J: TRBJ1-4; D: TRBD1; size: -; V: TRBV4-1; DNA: TGCGCCAGCAGCCAATCTCGGACAGGGACAACTAATGAAAAACTGTTTTTT; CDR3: CASSQSRTGTTNEKLFF
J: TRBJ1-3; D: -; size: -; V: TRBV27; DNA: TGTGCCAGCAGTCCCCGGGGGGGAAACACCATATATTTT; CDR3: CASSPRGGNTIYF
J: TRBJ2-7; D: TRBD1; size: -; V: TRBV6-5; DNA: TGTGCCAGCAGTTACTCGGAGACAGGGGTTTACGAGCAGTACTTC; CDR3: CASSYSETGVYEQYF
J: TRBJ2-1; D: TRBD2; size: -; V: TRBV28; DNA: TGTGCCAGCAACTCGGGGGGTTACAATGAGCAGTTCTTC; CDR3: CASNSGGYNEQFF
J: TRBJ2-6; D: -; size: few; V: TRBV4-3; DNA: TGCGCCAGCAGCCAAGAAGCGGAGTCTGGGGCCAACGTCCTGACTTTC; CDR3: CASSQEAESGANVLTF
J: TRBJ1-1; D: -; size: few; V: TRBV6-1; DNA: TGTGCCAGCAGTGAAATCGGGAACACTGAAGCTTTCTTT; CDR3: CASSEIGNTEAFF
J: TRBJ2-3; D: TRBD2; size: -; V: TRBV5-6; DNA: TGTGCCAGCAGCTTGATTGGCGGGAGTGGGGCAGATACGCAGTATTTT; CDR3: CASSLIGGSGADTQYF
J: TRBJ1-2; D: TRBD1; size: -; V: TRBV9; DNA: TGTGCCAGCAGCATCGGGACTCAGGGGGCAGGCTATGGCTACACCTTC; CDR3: CASSIGTQGAGYGYTF
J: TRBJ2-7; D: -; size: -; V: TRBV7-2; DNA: TGTGCCAGCAGCTGGCTCCGGGACTTCGATAAGTACGAGCAGTACTTC; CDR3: CASSWLRDFDKYEQYF
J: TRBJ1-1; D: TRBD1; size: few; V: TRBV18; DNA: TGTGCCAGCTCAGCGACAGGGATGAACACTGAAGCTTTCTTT; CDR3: CASSATGMNTEAFF
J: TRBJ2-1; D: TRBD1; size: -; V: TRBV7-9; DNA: TGTTCCAGCAGCTTAATGACAGGGGGGGGATTATCCTACAATGAGCAGTTCTTC; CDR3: CSSSLMTGGGLSYNEQFF
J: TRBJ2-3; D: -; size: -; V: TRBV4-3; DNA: TGCGCCAGCAGCCAAGAATGGTGGGGCTCAGATACGCAGTATTTT; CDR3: CASSQEWWGSDTQYF